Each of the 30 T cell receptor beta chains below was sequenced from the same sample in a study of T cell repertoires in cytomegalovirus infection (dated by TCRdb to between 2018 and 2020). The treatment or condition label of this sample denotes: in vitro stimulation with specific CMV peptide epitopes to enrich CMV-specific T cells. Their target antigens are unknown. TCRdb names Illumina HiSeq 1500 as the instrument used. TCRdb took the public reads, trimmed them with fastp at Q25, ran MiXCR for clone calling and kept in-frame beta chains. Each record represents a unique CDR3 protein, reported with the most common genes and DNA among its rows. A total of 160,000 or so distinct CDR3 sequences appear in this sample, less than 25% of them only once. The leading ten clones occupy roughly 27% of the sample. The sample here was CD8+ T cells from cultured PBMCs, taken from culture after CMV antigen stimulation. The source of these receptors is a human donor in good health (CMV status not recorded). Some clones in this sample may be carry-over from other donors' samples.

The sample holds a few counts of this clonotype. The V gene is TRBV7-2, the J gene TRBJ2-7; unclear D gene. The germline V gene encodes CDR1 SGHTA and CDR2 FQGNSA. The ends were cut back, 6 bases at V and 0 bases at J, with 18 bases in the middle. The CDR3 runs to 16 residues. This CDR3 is CASRDGINARSYEQYF. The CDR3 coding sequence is TGTGCCAGCAGAGATGGGATCAACGCCCGCTCCTACGAGCAGTACTTC.

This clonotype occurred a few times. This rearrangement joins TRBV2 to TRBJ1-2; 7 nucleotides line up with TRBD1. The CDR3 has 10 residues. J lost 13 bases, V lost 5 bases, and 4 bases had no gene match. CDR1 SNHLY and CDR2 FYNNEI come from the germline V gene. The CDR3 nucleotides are TGTGCCAGCAGTACCGGGACAGCCACCTTC. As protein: CASSTGTATF. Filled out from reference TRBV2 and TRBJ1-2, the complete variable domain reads EPEVTQTPSHQVTQMGQEVILRCVPISNHLYFYWYRQILGQKVEFLVSFYNNEISEKSEIFDDQFSVERPDGSNFTLKIRSTKLEDSAMYFCASSTGTATFGSGTRLTVV.

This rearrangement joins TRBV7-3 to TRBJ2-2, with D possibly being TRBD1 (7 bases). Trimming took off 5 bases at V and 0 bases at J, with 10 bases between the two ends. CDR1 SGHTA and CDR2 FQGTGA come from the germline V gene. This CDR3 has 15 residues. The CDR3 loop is CASSAGQSNTGELFF. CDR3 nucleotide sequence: TGTGCCAGCAGCGCGGGACAGTCGAACACCGGGGAGCTGTTTTTT.

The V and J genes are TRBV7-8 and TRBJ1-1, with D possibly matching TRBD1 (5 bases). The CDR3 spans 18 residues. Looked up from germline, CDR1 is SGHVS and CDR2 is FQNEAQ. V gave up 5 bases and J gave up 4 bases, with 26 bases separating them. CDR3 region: CASSTRHPGTEGSTEAFF. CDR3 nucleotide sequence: TGTGCCAGCAGCACTCGCCACCCCGGGACCGAAGGGAGCACTGAAGCTTTCTTT.

Here the CDR3 reads CASSYSTGRNTEAFF. DNA of the CDR3: TGTGCCAGCAGTTACTCCACAGGGCGGAACACTGAAGCTTTCTTT. The chain employs TRBV6-2 or TRBV6-3 and TRBJ1-1; possibly TRBD1 for D (6 bases). Per germline, CDR1 MNHEY and CDR2 SVGEGT. Trimming took off 0 bases at V and 1 base at J, with 9 bases between the two ends. The CDR3 consists of 15 residues.

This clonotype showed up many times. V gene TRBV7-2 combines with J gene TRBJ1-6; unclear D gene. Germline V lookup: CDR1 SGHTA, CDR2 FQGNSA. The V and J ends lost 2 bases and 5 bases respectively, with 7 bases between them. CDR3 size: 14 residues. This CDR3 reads CASSLFRDNSPLHF. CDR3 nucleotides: TGTGCCAGCAGCTTATTCAGAGATAATTCACCCCTCCACTTT.

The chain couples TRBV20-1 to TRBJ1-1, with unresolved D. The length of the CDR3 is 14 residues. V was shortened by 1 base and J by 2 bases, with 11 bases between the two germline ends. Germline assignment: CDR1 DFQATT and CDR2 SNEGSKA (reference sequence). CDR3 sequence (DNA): TGCAGTGCTAGAGTTGGAGCGGGAAACACTGAAGCTTTCTTT. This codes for CSARVGAGNTEAFF.

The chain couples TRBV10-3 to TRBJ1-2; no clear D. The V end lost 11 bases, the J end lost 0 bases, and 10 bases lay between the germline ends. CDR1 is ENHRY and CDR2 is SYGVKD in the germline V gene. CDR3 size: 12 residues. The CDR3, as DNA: TGTGCCCATCTATCGGCTAACTATGGCTACACCTTC. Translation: CAHLSANYGYTF.

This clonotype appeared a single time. CDR3 protein: CASSFFGLDTEAFF. CDR3 nucleotide sequence: TGTGCCAGCAGTTTTTTCGGTTTGGACACTGAAGCTTTCTTT. The J gene is TRBJ1-1, the V gene TRBV12-3 or TRBV12-4; the D is unclear. The CDR3 runs to 14 residues. Trimming took 3 bases from V and 3 from J, leaving 11 bases between them.

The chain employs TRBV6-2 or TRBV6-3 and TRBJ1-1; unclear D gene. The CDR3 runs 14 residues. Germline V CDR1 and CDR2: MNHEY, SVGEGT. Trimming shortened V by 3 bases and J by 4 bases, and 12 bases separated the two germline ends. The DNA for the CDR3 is TGTGCCAGCAGTTATGGCGGGGAGACCACTGAAGCTTTCTTT. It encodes CASSYGGETTEAFF.

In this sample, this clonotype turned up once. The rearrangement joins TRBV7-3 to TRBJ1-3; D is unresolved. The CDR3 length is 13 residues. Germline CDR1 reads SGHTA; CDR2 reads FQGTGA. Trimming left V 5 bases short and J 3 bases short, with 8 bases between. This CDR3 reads CASSPQDGNTIYF. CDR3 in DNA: TGTGCCAGCAGCCCCCAGGATGGAAACACCATATATTTT.

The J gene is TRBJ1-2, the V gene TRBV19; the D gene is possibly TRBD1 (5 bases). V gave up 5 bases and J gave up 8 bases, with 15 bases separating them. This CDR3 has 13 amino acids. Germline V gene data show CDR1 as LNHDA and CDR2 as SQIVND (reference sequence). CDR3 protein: CASSEGMPGGYTF. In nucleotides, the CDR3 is TGTGCCAGTAGTGAGGGGATGCCGGGAGGCTACACCTTC.

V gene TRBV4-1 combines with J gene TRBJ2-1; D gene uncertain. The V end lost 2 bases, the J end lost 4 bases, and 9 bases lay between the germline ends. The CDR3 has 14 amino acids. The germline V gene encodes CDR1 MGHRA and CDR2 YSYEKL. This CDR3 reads CASSQNSAYNEQFF. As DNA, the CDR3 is TGCGCCAGCAGCCAAAATTCAGCTTACAATGAGCAGTTCTTC.

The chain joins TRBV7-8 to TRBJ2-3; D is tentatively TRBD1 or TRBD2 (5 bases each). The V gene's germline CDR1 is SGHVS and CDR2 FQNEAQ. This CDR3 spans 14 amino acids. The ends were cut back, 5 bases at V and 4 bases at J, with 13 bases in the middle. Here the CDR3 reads CASSLDRDPDTQYF. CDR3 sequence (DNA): TGTGCCAGCAGCCTTGACCGGGACCCAGATACGCAGTATTTT.

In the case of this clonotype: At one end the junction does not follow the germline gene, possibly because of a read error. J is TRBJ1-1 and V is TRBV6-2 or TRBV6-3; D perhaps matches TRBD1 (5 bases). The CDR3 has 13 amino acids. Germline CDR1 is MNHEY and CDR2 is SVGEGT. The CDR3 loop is CARRYPGSTEAFF. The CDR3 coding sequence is TGTGCCCGCAGATACCCAGGGAGCACTGAAGCTTTCTTT.

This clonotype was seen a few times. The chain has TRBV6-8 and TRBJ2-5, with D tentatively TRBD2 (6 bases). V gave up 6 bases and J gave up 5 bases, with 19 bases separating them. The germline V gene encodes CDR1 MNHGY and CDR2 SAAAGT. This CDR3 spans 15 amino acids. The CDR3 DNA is TGTGCCAGCAGATCCGGGACTTTAGCATGGGAGACCCAGTACTTC. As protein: CASRSGTLAWETQYF.

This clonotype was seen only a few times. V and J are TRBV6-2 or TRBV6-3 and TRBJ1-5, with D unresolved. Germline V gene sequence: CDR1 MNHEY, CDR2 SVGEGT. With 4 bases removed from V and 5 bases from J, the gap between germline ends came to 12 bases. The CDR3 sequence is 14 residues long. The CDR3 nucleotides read TGTGCCAGCAGTTCCGAACGCCCGGATCAGCCCCAGCATTTT. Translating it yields CASSSERPDQPQHF.

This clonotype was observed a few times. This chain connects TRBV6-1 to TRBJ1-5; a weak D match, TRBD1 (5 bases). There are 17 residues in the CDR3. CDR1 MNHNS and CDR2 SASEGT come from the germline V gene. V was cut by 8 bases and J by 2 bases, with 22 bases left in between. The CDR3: CASGTGPHHGRNQPQHF. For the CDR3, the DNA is TGTGCCAGCGGTACAGGACCACATCACGGTCGCAATCAGCCCCAGCATTTT.

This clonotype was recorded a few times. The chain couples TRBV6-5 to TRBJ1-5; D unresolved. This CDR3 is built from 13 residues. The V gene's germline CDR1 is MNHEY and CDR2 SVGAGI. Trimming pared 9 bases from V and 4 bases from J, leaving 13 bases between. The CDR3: CASASGWNQPQHF. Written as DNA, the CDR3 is TGTGCCAGTGCTTCCGGCTGGAATCAGCCCCAGCATTTT.

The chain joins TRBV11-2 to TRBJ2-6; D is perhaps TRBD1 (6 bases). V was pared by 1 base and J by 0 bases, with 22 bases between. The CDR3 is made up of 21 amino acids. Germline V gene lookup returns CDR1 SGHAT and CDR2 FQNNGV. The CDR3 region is CASSLVPWGPLQISGANVLTF. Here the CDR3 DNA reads TGTGCCAGCAGCTTAGTTCCGTGGGGGCCCCTCCAAATCTCTGGGGCCAACGTCCTGACTTTC.

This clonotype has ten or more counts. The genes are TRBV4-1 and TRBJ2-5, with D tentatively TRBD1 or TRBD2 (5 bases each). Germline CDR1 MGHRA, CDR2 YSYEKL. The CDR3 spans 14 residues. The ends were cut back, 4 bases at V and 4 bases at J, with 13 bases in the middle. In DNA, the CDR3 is TGCGCCAGCAGCCCCCCTGGGACCCTAGAGACCCAGTACTTC. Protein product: CASSPPGTLETQYF.

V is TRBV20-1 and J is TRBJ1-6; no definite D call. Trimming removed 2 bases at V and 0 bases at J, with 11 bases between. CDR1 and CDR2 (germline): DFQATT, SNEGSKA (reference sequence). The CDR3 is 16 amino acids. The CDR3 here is CSARPGKSSYNSPLHF. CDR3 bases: TGCAGTGCTAGACCGGGGAAGAGCTCCTATAATTCACCCCTCCACTTT.

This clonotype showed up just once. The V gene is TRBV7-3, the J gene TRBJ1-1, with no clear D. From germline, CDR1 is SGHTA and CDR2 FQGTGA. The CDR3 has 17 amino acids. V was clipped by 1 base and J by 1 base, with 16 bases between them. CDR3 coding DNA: TGTGCCAGCAGCTTAAGTGGGATGGGAGTAAGGAACACTGAAGCTTTCTTT. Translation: CASSLSGMGVRNTEAFF.

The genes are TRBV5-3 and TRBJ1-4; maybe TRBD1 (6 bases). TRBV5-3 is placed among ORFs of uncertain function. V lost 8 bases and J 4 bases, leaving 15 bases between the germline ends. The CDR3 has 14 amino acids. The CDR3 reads CASSQDSVNEKLFF. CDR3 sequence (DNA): TGTGCCAGCAGTCAGGACAGCGTTAATGAAAAACTGTTTTTT.

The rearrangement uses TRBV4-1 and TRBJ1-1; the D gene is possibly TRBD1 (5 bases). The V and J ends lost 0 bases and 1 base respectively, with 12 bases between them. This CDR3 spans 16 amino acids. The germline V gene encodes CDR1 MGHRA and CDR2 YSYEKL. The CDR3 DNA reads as TGCGCCAGCAGCCAAGACGTGGGGCCGAGGAACACTGAAGCTTTCTTT. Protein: CASSQDVGPRNTEAFF.

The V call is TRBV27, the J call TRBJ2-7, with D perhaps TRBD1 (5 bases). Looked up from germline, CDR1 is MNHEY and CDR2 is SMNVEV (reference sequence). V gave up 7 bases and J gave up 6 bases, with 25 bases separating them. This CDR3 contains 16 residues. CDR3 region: CASNLRVSGQDLEQYF. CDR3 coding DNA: TGTGCCAGCAATCTCCGGGTCTCAGGGCAGGACCTCGAGCAGTACTTC.

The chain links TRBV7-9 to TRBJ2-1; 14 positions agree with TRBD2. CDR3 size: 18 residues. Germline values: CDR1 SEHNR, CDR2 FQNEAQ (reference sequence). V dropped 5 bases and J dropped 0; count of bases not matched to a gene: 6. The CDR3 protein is CASSVRTSGGTSYNEQFF. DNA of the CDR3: TGTGCCAGCAGCGTGAGGACTAGCGGGGGGACCTCCTACAATGAGCAGTTCTTC.

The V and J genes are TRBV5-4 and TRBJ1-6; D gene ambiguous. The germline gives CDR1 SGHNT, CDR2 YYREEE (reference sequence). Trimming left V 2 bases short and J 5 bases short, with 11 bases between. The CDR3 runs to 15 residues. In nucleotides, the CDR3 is TGTGCCAGCAGCTTAGACCCAGGCGATAATTCACCCCTCCACTTT. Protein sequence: CASSLDPGDNSPLHF.

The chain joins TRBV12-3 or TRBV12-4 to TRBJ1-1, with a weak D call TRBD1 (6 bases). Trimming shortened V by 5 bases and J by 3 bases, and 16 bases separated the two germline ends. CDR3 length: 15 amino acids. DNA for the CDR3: TGTGCCAGCAGTCCCTACAGGGATCTGGACACTGAAGCTTTCTTT. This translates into CASSPYRDLDTEAFF.

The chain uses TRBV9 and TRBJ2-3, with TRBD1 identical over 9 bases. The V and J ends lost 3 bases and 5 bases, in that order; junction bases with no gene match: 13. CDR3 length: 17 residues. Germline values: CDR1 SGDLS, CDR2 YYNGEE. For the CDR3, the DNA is TGTGCCAGCAGCGCAGAAACCGGGACAGGGTGGATAGATACGCAGTATTTT. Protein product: CASSAETGTGWIDTQYF.